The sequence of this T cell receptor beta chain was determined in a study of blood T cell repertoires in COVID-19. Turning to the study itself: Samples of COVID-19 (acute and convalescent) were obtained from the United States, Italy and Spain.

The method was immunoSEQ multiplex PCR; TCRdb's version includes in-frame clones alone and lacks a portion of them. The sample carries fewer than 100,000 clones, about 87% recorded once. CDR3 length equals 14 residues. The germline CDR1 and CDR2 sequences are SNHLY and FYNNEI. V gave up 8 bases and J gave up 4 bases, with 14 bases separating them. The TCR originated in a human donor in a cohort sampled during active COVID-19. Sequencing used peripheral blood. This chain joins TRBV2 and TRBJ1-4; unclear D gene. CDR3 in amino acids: CASLFERYNEKLFF. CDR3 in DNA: TGTGCCAGCCTGTTTGAGCGCTATAATGAAAAACTGTTTTTT.